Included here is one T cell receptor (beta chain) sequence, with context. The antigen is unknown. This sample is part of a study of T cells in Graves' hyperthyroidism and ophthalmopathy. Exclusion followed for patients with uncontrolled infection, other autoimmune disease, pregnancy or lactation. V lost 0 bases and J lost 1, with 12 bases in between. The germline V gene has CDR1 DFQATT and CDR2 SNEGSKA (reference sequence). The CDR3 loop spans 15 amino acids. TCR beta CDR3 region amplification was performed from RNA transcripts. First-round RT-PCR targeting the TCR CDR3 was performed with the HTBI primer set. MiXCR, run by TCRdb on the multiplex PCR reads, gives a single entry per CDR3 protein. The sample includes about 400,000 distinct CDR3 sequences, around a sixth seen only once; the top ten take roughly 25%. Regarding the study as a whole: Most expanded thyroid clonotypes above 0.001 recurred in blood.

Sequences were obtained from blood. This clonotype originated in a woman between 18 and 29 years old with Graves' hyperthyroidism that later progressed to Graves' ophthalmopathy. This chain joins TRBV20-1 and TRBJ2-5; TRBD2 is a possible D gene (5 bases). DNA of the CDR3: TGCAGTGCTAGAGATCCGAGGGCGGCCCAAGAGACCCAGTACTTC. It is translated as CSARDPRAAQETQYF.